The 5 T cell receptor beta chains below come from one sample, sequenced in a study of graft-versus-host responses after intestinal transplantation. Assay: immunoSEQ multiplex PCR; the TCRdb copy retains only in-frame clones and omits some. The repertoire holds some 92,000 clones, with roughly 92% as singletons. Antigens for these TCRs are unknown. The source material was unstimulated CD4+ T cells sorted from spleen or lymph node cells, sampled before intestinal transplant. All receptors come from a human donor who received an intestinal transplant.

V gene TRBV9 combines with J gene TRBJ1-6; weak D call: TRBD1 (5 bases). Trimming took 0 bases from V and 7 from J, leaving 8 bases between them. CDR1 is SGDLS and CDR2 is YYNGEE in the germline V gene. The CDR3 has 14 amino acids. In DNA, the CDR3 is TGTGCCAGCAGCGTAGAATGGGGGAATTCACCCCTCCACTTT. This gives the protein CASSVEWGNSPLHF.

The chain carries TRBV12-5 and TRBJ1-5, with 7 bases matching TRBD1. With V trimmed by 2 bases and J by 0 bases, 10 bases remained unmatched. Germline V lookup: CDR1 LGHNT, CDR2 FRNRAP. The CDR3 totals 18 residues. The CDR3 bases are TGTGCTAGTGGTTTGTACGGACAGGTAGGCTCTAGCAATCAGCCCCAGCATTTT. Translating it yields CASGLYGQVGSSNQPQHF. Filled out from reference TRBV12-5 and TRBJ1-5, the complete variable domain reads DARVTQTPRHKVTEMGQEVTMRCQPILGHNTVFWYRQTMMQGLELLAYFRNRAPLDDSGMPKDRFSAEMPDATLATLKIQPSEPRDSAVYFCASGLYGQVGSSNQPQHFGDGTRLSIL.

The chain carries TRBV30 and TRBJ1-6, with D possibly matching TRBD1 (5 bases). Germline V gene lookup returns CDR1 GTSNPN and CDR2 SVGIG (reference sequence). The CDR3 loop spans 13 amino acids. Deletions cut 2 bases from V and 9 bases from J, with 11 bases between. This chain's CDR3 is CAWSSDRTSPLHF. As DNA, the CDR3 is TGTGCCTGGAGTTCCGACAGAACTTCACCCCTCCACTTT.

J is TRBJ2-1 and V is TRBV6-1; 9 bases line up with TRBD1. This CDR3 is 15 amino acids long. After removal of 6 bases from V and 8 bases from J, the junction contained 11 bases not matched to a gene. Germline assignment: CDR1 MNHNS and CDR2 SASEGT. The CDR3 sequence is CASRERGQGKDEQFF. Written as DNA, the CDR3 is TGTGCCAGCAGGGAGAGAGGACAGGGGAAAGATGAGCAGTTCTTC.

The chain couples TRBV2 to TRBJ2-7; TRBD1 is a possible D gene (5 bases). Germline V gives CDR1 SNHLY, CDR2 FYNNEI. The CDR3 has 15 amino acids. Trimming shortened V by 2 bases and J by 2 bases, and 13 bases separated the two germline ends. The CDR3 is CASSELRGVTYEQYF. The CDR3 DNA reads TGTGCCAGCAGTGAACTAAGGGGCGTCACCTACGAGCAGTACTTC.